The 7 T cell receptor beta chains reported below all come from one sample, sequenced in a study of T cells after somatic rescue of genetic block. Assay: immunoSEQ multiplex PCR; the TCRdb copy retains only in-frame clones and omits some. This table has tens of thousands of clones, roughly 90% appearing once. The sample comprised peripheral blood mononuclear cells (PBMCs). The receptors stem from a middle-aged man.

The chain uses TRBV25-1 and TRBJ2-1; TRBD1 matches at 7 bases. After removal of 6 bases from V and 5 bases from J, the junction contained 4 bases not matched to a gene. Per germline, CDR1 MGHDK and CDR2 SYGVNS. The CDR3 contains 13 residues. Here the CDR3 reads CASRQGENNEQFF. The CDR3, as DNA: TGTGCCAGCAGGCAGGGGGAAAACAATGAGCAGTTCTTC.

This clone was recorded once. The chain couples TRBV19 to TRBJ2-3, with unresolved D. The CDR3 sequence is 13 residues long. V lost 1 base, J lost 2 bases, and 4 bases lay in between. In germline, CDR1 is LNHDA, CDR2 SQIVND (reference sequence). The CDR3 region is CASSIGPTDTQYF. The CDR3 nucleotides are TGTGCCAGTAGTATAGGGCCCACAGATACGCAGTATTTT. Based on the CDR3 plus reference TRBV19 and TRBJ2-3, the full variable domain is DGGITQSPKYLFRKEGQNVTLSCEQNLNHDAMYWYRQDPGQGLRLIYYSQIVNDFQKGDIAEGYSVSREKKESFPLTVTSAQKNPTAFYLCASSIGPTDTQYFGPGTRLTVL.

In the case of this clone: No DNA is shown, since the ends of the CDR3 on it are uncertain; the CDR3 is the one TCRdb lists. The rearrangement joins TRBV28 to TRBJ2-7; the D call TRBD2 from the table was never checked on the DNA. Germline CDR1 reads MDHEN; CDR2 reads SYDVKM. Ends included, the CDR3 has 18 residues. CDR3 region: CASSSSGRDYALSYEQYF.

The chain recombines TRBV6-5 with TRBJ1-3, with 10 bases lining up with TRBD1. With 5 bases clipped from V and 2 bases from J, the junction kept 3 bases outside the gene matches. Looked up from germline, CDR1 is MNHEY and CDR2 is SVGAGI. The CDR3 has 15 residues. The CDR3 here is CASSLTGGTGNTIYF. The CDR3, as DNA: TGTGCCAGCAGTCTGACAGGGGGCACTGGAAACACCATATATTTT.

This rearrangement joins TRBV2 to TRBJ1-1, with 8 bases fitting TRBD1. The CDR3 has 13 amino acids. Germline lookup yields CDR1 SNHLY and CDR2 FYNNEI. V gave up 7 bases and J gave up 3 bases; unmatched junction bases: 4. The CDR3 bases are TGTGCCAGCACGAGACAGGGGTACACTGAAGCTTTCTTT. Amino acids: CASTRQGYTEAFF.

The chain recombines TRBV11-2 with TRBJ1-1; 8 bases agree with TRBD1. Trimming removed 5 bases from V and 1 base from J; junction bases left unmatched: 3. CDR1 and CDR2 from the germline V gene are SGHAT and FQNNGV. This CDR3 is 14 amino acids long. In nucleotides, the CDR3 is TGTGCCAGCAGCCGGGACAGGACGAACACTGAAGCTTTCTTT. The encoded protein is CASSRDRTNTEAFF.

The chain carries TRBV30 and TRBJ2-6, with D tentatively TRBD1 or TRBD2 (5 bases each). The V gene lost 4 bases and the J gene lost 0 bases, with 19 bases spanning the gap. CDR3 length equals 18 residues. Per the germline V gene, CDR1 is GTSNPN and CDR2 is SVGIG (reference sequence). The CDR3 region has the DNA TGTGCCTGGACCCGGGGCTGGGTGTCTCGCTCTGGGGCCAACGTCCTGACTTTC. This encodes CAWTRGWVSRSGANVLTF.